The 3 T cell receptor beta chains below were found in one sample sequenced in a study of blood T cell repertoires in COVID-19. TCRdb's table, derived via immunoSEQ multiplex PCR, lists solely in-frame clones and lacks some. The data contain 120,000 to 150,000 clones, 75% to 85% of them singletons. The sequencing input was peripheral blood. The source of these receptors is a human donor with acute or convalescent COVID-19. The donor label of this sample is uncertain.

The chain uses TRBV5-5 and TRBJ1-1; D is possibly TRBD1 (6 bases). The ends were cut back, 6 bases at V and 10 bases at J, with 25 bases in the middle. This CDR3 is built from 15 residues. From germline, CDR1 is SGHKS and CDR2 YYEKEE (reference sequence). The CDR3 region has the DNA TGTGCCAGCACCCATCTCTTAGGGACATCTCAAGGAGCTTTCTTT. Amino acids: CASTHLLGTSQGAFF.

In this sample, this clone turned up a few times. V is TRBV14 and J is TRBJ2-1, with D perhaps TRBD1 (5 bases). V lost 1 base and J 10 bases, leaving 11 bases between the germline ends. Germline values: CDR1 SGHDN, CDR2 FVKESK. The CDR3 consists of 13 residues. The CDR3 DNA follows: TGTGCCAGCAGCCAAGTAAGCTGGGGCGAGCAGTTCTTC. This gives the protein CASSQVSWGEQFF.

This chain connects TRBV4-1 to TRBJ1-6, with D tentatively TRBD1 (6 bases). The V gene's germline CDR1 is MGHRA and CDR2 YSYEKL. V was pared by 1 base and J by 10 bases, with 14 bases between. This CDR3 is 15 amino acids long. CDR3 sequence: CASSQGGSRGSPLHF. CDR3 DNA sequence: TGCGCCAGCAGCCAAGGGGGCTCGAGGGGGTCACCCCTCCACTTT.